Presented here are 15 T cell receptor beta chains from one specimen sequenced in a study of T cell responses to AZD1222 COVID-19 vaccine. Repertoires were generated with immunoSEQ multiplex PCR, while TCRdb's copy carries only in-frame clones and drops some. The sample lists about 260,000 clones, approximately 95% seen once, with roughly 0.51% in the top ten. The material sequenced was peripheral blood, taken on day 0 of AZD1222 vaccination. Receptors were obtained from an adult in good health.

This chain uses TRBV24-1 with TRBJ2-1; D call uncertain. The CDR3 contains 12 residues. CDR1 is KGHDR and CDR2 is SFDVKD in the germline V gene. Trimming shortened V by 3 bases and J by 5 bases, and 4 bases separated the two germline ends. The CDR3 region is CATSDLHNEQFF. The DNA of the CDR3 is TGTGCCACCAGTGATCTTCACAATGAGCAGTTCTTC.

CDR3 coding DNA: TGTGCCATCAGCGACGGTTACGAGCAGTACTTC. Translation: CAISDGYEQYF. The V and J genes are TRBV10-3 and TRBJ2-7; D is undetermined. The length of the CDR3 is 11 residues. V was shortened by 6 bases and J by 4 bases, with 7 bases between the two germline ends. Germline V gene data show CDR1 as ENHRY and CDR2 as SYGVKD.

This chain connects TRBV27 to TRBJ2-3; D remains ambiguous. Trimming stripped 6 bases from V and 3 bases from J, with 10 bases between. Germline loops: CDR1 MNHEY, CDR2 SMNVEV (reference sequence). The CDR3 is made up of 13 amino acids. The CDR3: CASSRDGTDTQYF. CDR3 coding DNA: TGTGCCAGCAGCAGAGACGGGACAGATACGCAGTATTTT.

Details on this clone: The sample carries other DNA sequences with the same CDR3. CDR3 sequence reads: CASSGGNSPLHF. Written as DNA, the CDR3 is TGTGCCAGTAGCGGGGGTAATTCACCCCTCCACTTT. The chain carries TRBV19 and TRBJ1-6, with D perhaps TRBD1 (5 bases). This CDR3 is built from 12 residues. Germline CDR1 LNHDA, CDR2 SQIVND (reference sequence). Deletions cut 6 bases from V and 6 bases from J, with 6 bases between.

This clone was seen a single time. This chain connects TRBV6-5 to TRBJ2-1, with D perhaps matching TRBD1 or TRBD2 (5 bases each). This CDR3 region has 14 residues. Germline V gene lookup returns CDR1 MNHEY and CDR2 SVGAGI. V was shortened by 2 bases and J by 7 bases, with 12 bases between the two germline ends. The DNA for the CDR3 is TGTGCCAGCAGTTACCCGGGACGGCAAAATGAGCAGTTCTTC. This gives the protein CASSYPGRQNEQFF.

This chain joins TRBV2 and TRBJ2-7; 11 positions match TRBD2. V lost 4 bases, J lost 2 bases, and 4 bases stayed unmatched. The germline V gene has CDR1 SNHLY and CDR2 FYNNEI. The CDR3 has 15 amino acids. This CDR3 is CASSVGTSGPYEQYF. CDR3 coding DNA: TGTGCCAGCAGTGTAGGGACTAGCGGACCCTACGAGCAGTACTTC.

The chain employs TRBV6-1 and TRBJ2-2; D is uncertain. This CDR3 has 13 residues. The V gene's germline CDR1 is MNHNS and CDR2 SASEGT. The germline V and J ends were trimmed by 3 bases and 6 bases, with 8 bases remaining between them. CDR3 residues: CASSDRTAGELFF. CDR3 in DNA: TGTGCCAGCAGTGACCGAACGGCCGGGGAGCTGTTTTTT.

The CDR3: CASSLAPSPNTGELFF. The CDR3 DNA reads as TGTGCCAGCAGCTTGGCCCCAAGCCCGAACACCGGGGAGCTGTTTTTT. V and J are TRBV5-6 and TRBJ2-2; the D is unclear. With 0 bases removed from V and 0 bases from J, the gap between germline ends came to 9 bases. This CDR3 region has 16 residues. From germline, CDR1 is SGHDT and CDR2 YYEEEE.

The chain joins TRBV5-4 to TRBJ2-7; no clear D. V lost 0 bases, J lost 4 bases, and 8 bases lay in between. The V gene's germline CDR1 is SGHNT and CDR2 YYREEE (reference sequence). This CDR3 has 13 amino acids. CDR3 nucleotide sequence: TGTGCCAGCAGCTTGGTCGGTCATTACGAGCAGTACTTC. It yields the protein CASSLVGHYEQYF.

This clone occurred once. The chain recombines TRBV19 with TRBJ2-3; D is uncertain. Looked up from germline, CDR1 is LNHDA and CDR2 is SQIVND (reference sequence). The CDR3 is 11 residues long. Between the trimmed V and J ends, which lost 3 bases and 6 bases, there was a span of 4 bases. In nucleotides, the CDR3 is TGTGCCAGTAGTATGAGGGATACGCAGTATTTT. It codes for CASSMRDTQYF.

J is TRBJ1-6 and V is TRBV9; D may be TRBD1 (5 bases). The CDR3 contains 14 residues. V lost 4 bases and J 10 bases, leaving 15 bases between the germline ends. The V gene's germline CDR1 is SGDLS and CDR2 YYNGEE. CDR3 sequence (DNA): TGTGCCAGCAGCTCCGGGGCCGCGGGGTCACCCCTCCACTTT. This encodes CASSSGAAGSPLHF.

The genes are TRBV2 and TRBJ1-4; D not certain. The CDR3 consists of 16 residues. The V end lost 6 bases, the J end lost 6 bases, and 20 bases lay between the germline ends. Germline CDR1 and CDR2: SNHLY and FYNNEI. The CDR3 loop is CASSRGGRSGYEKLFF. In nucleotides, the CDR3 is TGTGCCAGCAGCCGAGGTGGACGCTCCGGTTATGAAAAACTGTTTTTT.

The rearrangement links TRBV29-1 to TRBJ1-1; weak D call: TRBD1 (6 bases). This CDR3 contains 12 residues. In germline, CDR1 is SQVTM, CDR2 ANQGSEA. Between the trimmed V and J ends, which lost 6 bases and 8 bases, there was a span of 16 bases. In nucleotides, the CDR3 is TGCAGCGTACACGGGACACTCTTGGAAGCTTTCTTT. This sequence encodes CSVHGTLLEAFF.

V gene TRBV28 combines with J gene TRBJ2-7; D possibly uses TRBD1 or TRBD2 (5 bases each). The CDR3 contains 14 residues. With 6 bases removed from V and 5 bases from J, the gap between germline ends came to 17 bases. Germline V gene data show CDR1 as MDHEN and CDR2 as SYDVKM. The CDR3 is CASSSGRLRNEQYF. CDR3 nucleotides: TGTGCCAGCAGCTCGGGACGGTTAAGGAACGAGCAGTACTTC.

The chain couples TRBV11-2 to TRBJ1-2; 8 bases line up with TRBD1. The CDR3 consists of 14 residues. Germline CDR1 SGHAT, CDR2 FQNNGV. Trimming removed 2 bases from V and 7 bases from J; junction bases left unmatched: 6. The CDR3 region has the DNA TGTGCCAGCAGCTTAAGGCAGGGGGCGCCTGGCTACACCTTC. Amino acid sequence: CASSLRQGAPGYTF.